Below, 22 T cell receptor beta chains from the same sample are listed, as sequenced in a study of blood T cell repertoires in COVID-19. Profiling relied on immunoSEQ multiplex PCR, and the TCRdb table lists in-frame clones only, not all of them. The sample holds over 200,000 clones; 65% to 85% are singletons and the top ten take roughly 1.2%. Sequencing input: peripheral blood. The receptor set was obtained from a woman aged 25 to 39 with COVID-19, enrolled during active disease.

The genes are TRBV6-1 and TRBJ1-4; possibly TRBD1 for D (6 bases). Looked up from germline, CDR1 is MNHNS and CDR2 is SASEGT. This CDR3 contains 15 residues. V was trimmed by 3 bases and J by 6 bases, leaving 14 bases between them. The CDR3 DNA reads TGTGCCAGCAGTGATGTGTCGGGGGGCGATGAAAAACTGTTTTTT. Its translation is CASSDVSGGDEKLFF.

The chain is built from TRBV7-9 and TRBJ1-6; D is unresolved. V lost 2 bases, J lost 9 bases, and 5 bases lay in between. The CDR3 runs 12 residues. Germline V gene sequence: CDR1 SEHNR, CDR2 FQNEAQ (reference sequence). The CDR3 nucleotides are TGTGCCAGCAGCTTACGAGGTTCACCCCTCCACTTT. As protein: CASSLRGSPLHF.

The genes are TRBV7-3 and TRBJ2-3; D might be TRBD1 (5 bases). CDR3 size: 14 residues. Trimming pared 1 base from V and 6 bases from J, leaving 11 bases between. Germline V CDR1 and CDR2: SGHTA, FQGTGA. CDR3 nucleotide sequence: TGTGCCAGCAGCTTAATGATTTCAGGGGATACGCAGTATTTT. It is translated as CASSLMISGDTQYF. Using reference TRBV7-3 and TRBJ2-3 for the parts outside the CDR3, the full variable domain is GAGVSQTPSNKVTEKGKYVELRCDPISGHTALYWYRQSLGQGPEFLIYFQGTGAADDSGLPNDRFFAVRPEGSVSTLKIQRTERGDSAVYLCASSLMISGDTQYFGPGTRLTVL.

The chain couples TRBV6-5 to TRBJ1-1; D is unresolved. V was clipped by 2 bases and J by 0 bases, with 10 bases between them. The CDR3 sequence is 15 residues long. The germline gives CDR1 MNHEY, CDR2 SVGAGI. The CDR3 protein is CASSYTYGMNTEAFF. CDR3 DNA: TGTGCCAGCAGTTACACGTACGGTATGAACACTGAAGCTTTCTTT.

Many counts were recorded for this clone. This chain joins TRBV11-2 and TRBJ1-4; the D gene is possibly TRBD1 (5 bases). The CDR3 sequence is 15 residues long. CDR1 and CDR2 from the germline V gene are SGHAT and FQNNGV. V was trimmed by 2 bases and J by 0 bases, leaving 7 bases between them. This chain's CDR3 is CASSLLTATNEKLFF. The CDR3 coding sequence is TGTGCCAGCAGCTTATTGACAGCAACTAATGAAAAACTGTTTTTT.

The chain has TRBV5-6 and TRBJ1-6, with 7 positions matching TRBD1. The CDR3 is 13 amino acids. Germline V gene sequence: CDR1 SGHDT, CDR2 YYEEEE. The ends lost 1 base at V and 12 bases at J; junction bases unmatched: 4. This CDR3 reads CASSLSGGEPLHF. CDR3 in DNA: TGTGCCAGCAGCTTGTCAGGGGGTGAACCCCTCCACTTT.

The chain employs TRBV7-2 and TRBJ2-7; no firm D call. V was trimmed by 5 bases and J by 2 bases, leaving 7 bases between them. Germline CDR1 reads SGHTA; CDR2 reads FQGNSA. The CDR3 consists of 12 residues. The CDR3 reads CASSLRPYEQYF. CDR3 DNA: TGTGCCAGCAGCCTGCGGCCCTACGAGCAGTACTTC. Drawing the rest from reference TRBV7-2 and TRBJ2-7, the complete variable domain is GAGVSQSPSNKVTEKGKDVELRCDPISGHTALYWYRQSLGQGLEFLIYFQGNSAPDKSGLPSDRFSAERTGGSVSTLTIQRTQQEDSAVYLCASSLRPYEQYFGPGTRLTVT.

J is TRBJ1-2 and V is TRBV18; D perhaps matches TRBD1 (6 bases). The CDR3 extends over 15 amino acids. Trimming pared 0 bases from V and 4 bases from J, leaving 12 bases between. Germline CDR1 is KGHSH and CDR2 is LQKENI. This CDR3 is CASSPPTGQTYGYTF. CDR3 in DNA: TGTGCCAGCTCACCACCCACAGGGCAGACCTATGGCTACACCTTC.

The DNA for the CDR3 is TGTGCCAGCAGCCAAGAGGAAGATAGCCCTAGCACAGATACGCAGTATTTT. Amino acids: CASSQEEDSPSTDTQYF. The chain uses TRBV3-1 (or the pseudogene TRBV3-2) and TRBJ2-3; no reliable D call. Trimming took 0 bases from V and 0 from J, leaving 13 bases between them. The CDR3 has 17 residues. CDR1 is LGHDT, CDR2 YNNKEL, per germline (reference sequence).

In its sample, this clone was seen a few times. V is TRBV28 and J is TRBJ1-5; tentative D call: TRBD1 (6 bases). The germline CDR1 and CDR2 sequences are MDHEN and SYDVKM. CDR3 size: 14 residues. V lost 5 bases and J 0 bases, leaving 8 bases between the germline ends. The CDR3 loop reads CASSKGGSNQPQHF. The CDR3 DNA is TGTGCCAGCAGTAAAGGGGGTAGCAATCAGCCCCAGCATTTT.

The V gene is TRBV5-1, the J gene TRBJ2-2, with 10 bases aligning to TRBD1. With V trimmed by 5 bases and J by 3 bases, 4 bases remained unmatched. This CDR3 comprises 15 residues. Germline V gene sequence: CDR1 SGHRS, CDR2 YFSETQ. This CDR3 reads CASRQTGGHTGELFF. In DNA form, the CDR3 reads TGCGCCAGCAGACAGACAGGGGGCCACACCGGGGAGCTGTTTTTT.

This rearrangement joins TRBV6-1 to TRBJ2-7, with 9 bases fitting TRBD1. The CDR3 is 15 amino acids. V lost 3 bases to trimming and J lost 4 bases; unmatched junction nucleotides: 7. Germline CDR1 is MNHNS and CDR2 is SASEGT. The CDR3 DNA is TGTGCCAGCAGTGATTTTTGGGACAGGGTATACGAGCAGTACTTC. It specifies CASSDFWDRVYEQYF.

The rearrangement links TRBV5-1 to TRBJ1-1; 7 bases are shared with TRBD1. Per germline, CDR1 SGHRS and CDR2 YFSETQ. The CDR3 is 13 amino acids. With 4 bases clipped from V and 5 bases from J, the junction kept 5 bases outside the gene matches. The chain's CDR3 is CASSVTGETEAFF. CDR3 in DNA: TGCGCCAGCAGCGTTACAGGGGAAACTGAAGCTTTCTTT.

The chain couples TRBV9 to TRBJ2-2, with 8 bases matching TRBD1. Germline V CDR1 and CDR2: SGDLS, YYNGEE. The V segment lost 1 base and the J segment 3 bases; nucleotides outside the gene matches: 5. The CDR3 is made up of 16 amino acids. CDR3 sequence: CASSVMTGDDTGELFF. CDR3 nucleotide sequence: TGTGCCAGCAGCGTAATGACAGGGGACGACACCGGGGAGCTGTTTTTT.

The rearrangement uses TRBV19 and TRBJ2-6; a weak D match, TRBD2 (6 bases). V was cut by 4 bases and J by 8 bases, with 21 bases left in between. This CDR3 is 17 amino acids long. Germline V gene sequence: CDR1 LNHDA, CDR2 SQIVND (reference sequence). The CDR3 sequence is CASSTMGGVGLTNVLTF. In DNA, the CDR3 is TGTGCCAGTAGTACTATGGGGGGAGTCGGATTAACCAACGTCCTGACTTTC. Looking up the rest from reference TRBV19 and TRBJ2-6 gives the full variable domain: DGGITQSPKYLFRKEGQNVTLSCEQNLNHDAMYWYRQDPGQGLRLIYYSQIVNDFQKGDIAEGYSVSREKKESFPLTVTSAQKNPTAFYLCASSTMGGVGLTNVLTFGAGSRLTVL.

The CDR3 bases are TGTGCCAGCTTAGCGGGGAGCTCCTACAATGAGCAGTTCTTC. Translating gives CASLAGSSYNEQFF. The J gene is TRBJ2-1, the V gene TRBV6-5; 8 bases are a match to TRBD2. The CDR3 covers 14 residues. Germline assignment: CDR1 MNHEY and CDR2 SVGAGI. After removal of 8 bases from V and 0 bases from J, the junction contained 3 bases not matched to a gene.

The chain employs TRBV6-5 and TRBJ1-6; D call uncertain. CDR1 and CDR2 from the germline V gene are MNHEY and SVGAGI. The CDR3 has 14 residues. V lost 0 bases, J lost 4 bases, and 4 bases lay in between. DNA of the CDR3: TGTGCCAGCAGTTACTCTCCGTATAATTCACCCCTCCACTTT. This encodes CASSYSPYNSPLHF.

The gene calls are TRBV7-8 and TRBJ1-6, with 7 nucleotides matching TRBD1. Unmatched junction bases numbered 8, after V lost 6 bases and J lost 0 bases. In germline, CDR1 is SGHVS, CDR2 FQNEAQ. The CDR3 runs to 17 residues. The CDR3 DNA reads as TGTGCCAGCAGAAGGGACAGCGAGTTCTCCTATAATTCACCCCTCCACTTT. As protein: CASRRDSEFSYNSPLHF.

The chain has TRBV7-9 and TRBJ2-1, with 9 positions matching TRBD2. CDR3 size: 15 residues. The ends lost 1 base at V and 6 bases at J; junction bases unmatched: 4. Germline lookup yields CDR1 SEHNR and CDR2 FQNEAQ (reference sequence). Here the CDR3 DNA reads TGTGCCAGCAGCTTAGTGACTAGCGGAGGCAATGAGCAGTTCTTC. Amino acids: CASSLVTSGGNEQFF. Full variable domain (outside the CDR3, taken from reference TRBV7-9 and TRBJ2-1): DTGVSQNPRHKITKRGQNVTFRCDPISEHNRLYWYRQTLGQGPEFLTYFQNEAQLEKSRLLSDRFSAERPKGSFSTLEIQRTEQGDSAMYLCASSLVTSGGNEQFFGPGTRLTVL.

J is TRBJ1-2 and V is TRBV27; 7 positions agree with TRBD1. The germline V gene has CDR1 MNHEY and CDR2 SMNVEV (reference sequence). The trim removed 0 bases at V and 4 bases at J, leaving 8 bases unmatched. This CDR3 is 16 amino acids long. The CDR3 protein is CASSLSTGAGGYGYTF. DNA for the CDR3: TGTGCCAGCAGTTTATCTACGGGCGCAGGGGGCTATGGCTACACCTTC.

The V call is TRBV7-9, the J call TRBJ2-1; perhaps TRBD1 as D (6 bases). Germline CDR1 is SEHNR and CDR2 is FQNEAQ (reference sequence). This CDR3 is 15 amino acids long. V was clipped by 7 bases and J by 4 bases, with 17 bases between them. The CDR3 DNA reads as TGTGCCAGCATAGACTCAGGGGTAGGTTACAATGAGCAGTTCTTC. It is translated as CASIDSGVGYNEQFF.

The J gene is TRBJ1-4, the V gene TRBV4-3; no firm D call. The CDR3 runs to 15 residues. Germline CDR1 LGHNA, CDR2 YSLEER. Trimming took off 3 bases at V and 8 bases at J, with 16 bases between the two ends. This CDR3 is CASSHLLEPREKLFF. The CDR3 bases are TGCGCCAGCAGCCATCTGTTAGAGCCACGGGAAAAACTGTTTTTT.